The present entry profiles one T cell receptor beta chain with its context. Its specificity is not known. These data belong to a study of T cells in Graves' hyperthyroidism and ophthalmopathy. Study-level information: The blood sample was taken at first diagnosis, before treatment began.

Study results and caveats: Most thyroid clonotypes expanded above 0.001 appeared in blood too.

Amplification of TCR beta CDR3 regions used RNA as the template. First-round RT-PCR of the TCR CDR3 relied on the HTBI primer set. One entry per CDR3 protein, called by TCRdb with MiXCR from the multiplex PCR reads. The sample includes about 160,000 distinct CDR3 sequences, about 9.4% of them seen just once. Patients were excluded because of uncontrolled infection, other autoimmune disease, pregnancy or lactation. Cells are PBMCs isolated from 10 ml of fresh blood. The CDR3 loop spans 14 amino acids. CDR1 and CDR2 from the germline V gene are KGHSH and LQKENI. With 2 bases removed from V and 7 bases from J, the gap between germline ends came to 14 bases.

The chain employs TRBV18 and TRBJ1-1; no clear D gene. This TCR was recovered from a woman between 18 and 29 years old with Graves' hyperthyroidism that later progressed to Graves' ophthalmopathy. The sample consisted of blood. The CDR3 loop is CASSPRFDFLEAFF. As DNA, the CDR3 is TGTGCCAGCTCACCAAGGTTCGATTTTCTTGAAGCTTTCTTT.